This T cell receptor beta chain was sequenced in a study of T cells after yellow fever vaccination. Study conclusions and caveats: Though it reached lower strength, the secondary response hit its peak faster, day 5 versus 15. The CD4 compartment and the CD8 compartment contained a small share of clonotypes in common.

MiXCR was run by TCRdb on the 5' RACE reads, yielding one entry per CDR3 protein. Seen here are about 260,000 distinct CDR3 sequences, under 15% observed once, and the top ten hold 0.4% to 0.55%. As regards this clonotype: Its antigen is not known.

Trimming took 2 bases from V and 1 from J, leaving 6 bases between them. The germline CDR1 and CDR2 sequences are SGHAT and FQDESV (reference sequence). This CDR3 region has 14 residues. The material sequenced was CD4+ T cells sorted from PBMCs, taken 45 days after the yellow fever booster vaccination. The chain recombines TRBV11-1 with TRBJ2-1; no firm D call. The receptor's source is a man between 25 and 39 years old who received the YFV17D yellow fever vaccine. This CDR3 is CASSLPQSYNEQFF. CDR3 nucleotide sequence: TGTGCCAGCAGCTTACCCCAGTCCTACAATGAGCAGTTCTTC. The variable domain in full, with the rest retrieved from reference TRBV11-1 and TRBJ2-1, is EAEVAQSPRYKITEKSQAVAFWCDPISGHATLYWYRQILGQGPELLVQFQDESVVDDSQLPKDRFSAERLKGVDSTLKIQPAELGDSAMYLCASSLPQSYNEQFFGPGTRLTVL.